Presented here are 12 T cell receptor beta chains from one specimen sequenced in a study of blood T cell repertoires in COVID-19. The method was immunoSEQ multiplex PCR; TCRdb's version includes in-frame clones alone and lacks a portion of them. There are fewer than 250,000 clones in the sample; around 88% occur only once, and 2.9% lies in the top ten. The sample comprised peripheral blood. The source is a man aged 45-65 years with active or convalescent COVID-19.

The count of this clone is one. The V gene is TRBV6-6, the J gene TRBJ2-1; a possible D gene is TRBD2 (5 bases). The CDR3 covers 14 residues. Trimming stripped 0 bases from V and 8 bases from J, with 11 bases between. The germline CDR1 and CDR2 sequences are MNHNY and SVGAGI (reference sequence). CDR3 coding DNA: TGTGCCAGCAGTTACTCGATAGGAGGCGATGAGCAGTTCTTC. Encoded protein: CASSYSIGGDEQFF.

Comments on this clone: Other DNA sequences in the sample encode the same CDR3. The chain uses TRBV7-2 and TRBJ1-5; TRBD1 matches at 7 bases. Germline V gene data show CDR1 as SGHTA and CDR2 as FQGNSA. The CDR3 contains 15 residues. V shed 0 bases, J shed 6 bases, and the junction held 5 bases outside the gene matches. CDR3 sequence reads: CASSLAGGAGQPQHF. The CDR3 coding sequence is TGTGCCAGCAGCTTAGCAGGGGGCGCGGGTCAGCCCCAGCATTTT.

DNA of the CDR3: TGTGCCAGCAGCTTAGCGGTGTGGGAGCGGGGTGGGGAGCAGTACTTC. Its protein product is CASSLAVWERGGEQYF. V gene TRBV7-8 combines with J gene TRBJ2-7; 7 positions agree with TRBD2. Per germline, CDR1 SGHVS and CDR2 FQNEAQ. V lost 0 bases, J lost 7 bases, and 12 bases stayed unmatched. This CDR3 region has 16 residues.

This chain joins TRBV9 and TRBJ1-2; D remains ambiguous. Germline CDR1 SGDLS, CDR2 YYNGEE. V dropped 4 bases and J dropped 7 bases, with 17 bases sitting between them. This CDR3 is built from 14 residues. In nucleotides, the CDR3 is TGTGCCAGCAGCAAGGACCCCGCGGGCGGTGGCTACACCTTC. This gives the protein CASSKDPAGGGYTF.

The rearrangement joins TRBV7-2 to TRBJ2-5, with a possible D match to TRBD2 (7 bases). The CDR3 covers 16 residues. The V end lost 1 base, the J end lost 5 bases, and 17 bases lay between the germline ends. The germline gives CDR1 SGHTA, CDR2 FQGNSA. The CDR3 bases are TGTGCCAGCAGCTTAGGAGGAGGGGGGGCCCAGGAGACCCAGTACTTC. This translates into CASSLGGGGAQETQYF.

The chain carries TRBV19 and TRBJ2-7; a weak D match, TRBD1 (6 bases). Germline CDR1 and CDR2: LNHDA and SQIVND (reference sequence). V shed 3 bases and J shed 0 bases, with 6 bases lying between them. This CDR3 region has 13 residues. The CDR3 loop reads CASSMTGSYEQYF. CDR3 nucleotide sequence: TGTGCCAGTAGTATGACAGGCTCCTACGAGCAGTACTTC. Drawing the rest from reference TRBV19 and TRBJ2-7, the complete variable domain is DGGITQSPKYLFRKEGQNVTLSCEQNLNHDAMYWYRQDPGQGLRLIYYSQIVNDFQKGDIAEGYSVSREKKESFPLTVTSAQKNPTAFYLCASSMTGSYEQYFGPGTRLTVT.

The V gene is TRBV7-6, the J gene TRBJ2-5; D not resolved. This CDR3 contains 14 residues. The V end lost 1 base, the J end lost 4 bases, and 10 bases lay between the germline ends. From germline, CDR1 is SGHVS and CDR2 FNYEAQ. CDR3 nucleotides: TGTGCCAGCAGCTTAGGGGCTTCGAGAGAGACCCAGTACTTC. It codes for CASSLGASRETQYF.

V is TRBV3-1 (or the pseudogene TRBV3-2) and J is TRBJ1-5, with D unresolved. The V end was cut by 0 bases, the J end by 7 bases, with 13 bases between. Germline V lookup: CDR1 LGHDT, CDR2 YNNKEL (reference sequence). The CDR3 covers 15 residues. For the CDR3, the DNA is TGTGCCAGCAGCCAAGATCGAGCCCCTCGGCAGCCCCAGCATTTT. Amino acids: CASSQDRAPRQPQHF.

This chain uses TRBV10-1 with TRBJ2-1; TRBD2 aligns across 7 bases. This CDR3 spans 16 amino acids. Looked up from germline, CDR1 is WNHNN and CDR2 is SYGVQD (reference sequence). Unmatched junction bases numbered 9, after V lost 0 bases and J lost 7 bases. As DNA, the CDR3 is TGCGCCAGCAGTGAGTCGAGGGCAGCGGGAAGAAATGAGCAGTTCTTC. It translates to CASSESRAAGRNEQFF.

The genes are TRBV19 and TRBJ2-3; 8 nucleotides line up with TRBD1. The CDR3 has 16 residues. CDR1 and CDR2 from the germline V gene are LNHDA and SQIVND (reference sequence). V lost 3 bases, J lost 2 bases, and 7 bases stayed unmatched. CDR3 sequence: CASSILGQGNTDTQYF. The DNA of the CDR3 is TGTGCCAGTAGTATCCTCGGACAGGGAAACACAGATACGCAGTATTTT.

V gene TRBV5-6 combines with J gene TRBJ1-5, with D uncertain. Germline V lookup: CDR1 SGHDT, CDR2 YYEEEE. The CDR3 is 14 amino acids. Trimming pared 1 base from V and 5 bases from J, leaving 10 bases between. As DNA, the CDR3 is TGTGCCAGCAGCTTGTTTGGGAGGGATCAGCCCCAGCATTTT. Protein: CASSLFGRDQPQHF.

The chain employs TRBV12-5 and TRBJ1-6, with 7 bases aligning to TRBD1. The CDR3 totals 16 residues. V lost 2 bases to trimming and J lost 5 bases; unmatched junction nucleotides: 6. CDR1 is LGHNT and CDR2 is FRNRAP in the germline V gene. The CDR3 loop is CASGLSTGLNNSPLHF. The DNA for the CDR3 is TGTGCTAGTGGTTTGTCGACAGGGCTCAATAATTCACCCCTCCACTTT.